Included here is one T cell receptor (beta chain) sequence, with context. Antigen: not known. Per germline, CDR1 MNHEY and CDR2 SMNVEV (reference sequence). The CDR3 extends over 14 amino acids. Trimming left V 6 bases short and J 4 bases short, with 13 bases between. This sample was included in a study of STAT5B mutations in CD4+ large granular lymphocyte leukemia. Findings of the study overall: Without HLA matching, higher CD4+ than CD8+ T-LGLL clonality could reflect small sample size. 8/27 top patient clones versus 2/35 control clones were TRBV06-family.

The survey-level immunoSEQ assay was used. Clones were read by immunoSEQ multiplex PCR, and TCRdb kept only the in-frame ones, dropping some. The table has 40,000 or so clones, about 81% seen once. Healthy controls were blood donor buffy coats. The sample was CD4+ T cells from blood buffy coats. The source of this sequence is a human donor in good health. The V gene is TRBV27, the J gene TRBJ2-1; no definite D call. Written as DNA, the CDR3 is TGTGCCAGCAGGGTCCTACACCTATACAATGAGCAGTTCTTC. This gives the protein CASRVLHLYNEQFF.